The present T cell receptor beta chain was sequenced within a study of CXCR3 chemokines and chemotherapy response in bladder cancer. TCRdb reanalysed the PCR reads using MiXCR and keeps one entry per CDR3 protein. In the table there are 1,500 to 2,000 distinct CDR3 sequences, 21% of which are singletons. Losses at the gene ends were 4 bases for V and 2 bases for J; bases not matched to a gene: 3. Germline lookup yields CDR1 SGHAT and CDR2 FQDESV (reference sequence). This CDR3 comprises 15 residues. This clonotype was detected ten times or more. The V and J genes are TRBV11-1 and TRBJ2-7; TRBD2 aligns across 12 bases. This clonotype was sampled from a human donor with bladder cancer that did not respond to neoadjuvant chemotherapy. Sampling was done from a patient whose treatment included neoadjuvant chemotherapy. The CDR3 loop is CASSYGLAGTYEQYF. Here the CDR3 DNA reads TGTGCCAGCAGCTATGGACTAGCGGGGACCTACGAGCAGTACTTC.